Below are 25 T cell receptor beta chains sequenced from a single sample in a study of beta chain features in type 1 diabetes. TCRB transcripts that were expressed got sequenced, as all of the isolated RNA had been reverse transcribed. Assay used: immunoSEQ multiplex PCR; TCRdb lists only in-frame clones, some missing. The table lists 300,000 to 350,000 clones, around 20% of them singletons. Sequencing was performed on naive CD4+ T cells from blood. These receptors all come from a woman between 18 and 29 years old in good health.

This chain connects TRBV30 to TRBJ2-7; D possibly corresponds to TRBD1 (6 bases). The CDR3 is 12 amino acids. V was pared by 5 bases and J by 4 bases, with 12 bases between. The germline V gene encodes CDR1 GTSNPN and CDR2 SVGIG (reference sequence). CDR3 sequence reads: CAWRDIGYEQYF. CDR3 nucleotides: TGTGCCTGGCGGGACATCGGATACGAGCAGTACTTC.

CDR3 amino acids: CAWTGTGTEAFF. CDR3 nucleotides: TGTGCCTGGACCGGAACAGGGACTGAAGCTTTCTTT. The gene calls are TRBV30 and TRBJ1-1; possible D gene TRBD1, 6 bases. The CDR3 is 12 residues long. Germline V CDR1 and CDR2: GTSNPN, SVGIG (reference sequence). The V and J ends lost 4 bases and 5 bases respectively, with 11 bases between them.

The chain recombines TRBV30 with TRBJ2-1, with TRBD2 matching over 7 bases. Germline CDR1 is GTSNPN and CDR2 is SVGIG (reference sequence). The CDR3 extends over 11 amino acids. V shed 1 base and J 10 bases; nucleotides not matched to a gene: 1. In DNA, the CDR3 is TGTGCCTGGAGTGGGGGGGGAGAGCAGTTCTTC. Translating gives CAWSGGGEQFF.

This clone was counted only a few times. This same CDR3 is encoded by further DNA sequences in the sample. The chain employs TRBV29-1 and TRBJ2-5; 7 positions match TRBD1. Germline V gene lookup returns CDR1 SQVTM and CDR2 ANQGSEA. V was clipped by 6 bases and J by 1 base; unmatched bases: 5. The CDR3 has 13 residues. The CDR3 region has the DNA TGCAGCGTCGAGGGACAGCCCCAAGAGACCCAGTACTTC. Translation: CSVEGQPQETQYF. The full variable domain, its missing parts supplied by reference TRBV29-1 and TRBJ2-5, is SAVISQKPSRDICQRGTSLTIQCQVDSQVTMMFWYRQQPGQSLTLIATANQGSEATYESGFVIDKFPISRPNLTFSTLTVSNMSPEDSSIYLCSVEGQPQETQYFGPGTRLLVL.

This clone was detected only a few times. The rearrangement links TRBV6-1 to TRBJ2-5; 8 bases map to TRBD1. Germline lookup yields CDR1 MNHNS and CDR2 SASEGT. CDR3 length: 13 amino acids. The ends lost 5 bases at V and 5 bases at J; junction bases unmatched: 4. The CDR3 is CASSTHRGETQYF. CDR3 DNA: TGTGCCAGCAGTACCCACAGGGGGGAGACCCAGTACTTC.

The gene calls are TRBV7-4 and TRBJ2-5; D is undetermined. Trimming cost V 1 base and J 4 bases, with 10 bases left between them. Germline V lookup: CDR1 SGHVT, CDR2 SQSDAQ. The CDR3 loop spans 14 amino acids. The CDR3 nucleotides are TGTGCCAGCAGCTTAGGGTCGTGCGGAGAGACCCAGTACTTC. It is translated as CASSLGSCGETQYF.

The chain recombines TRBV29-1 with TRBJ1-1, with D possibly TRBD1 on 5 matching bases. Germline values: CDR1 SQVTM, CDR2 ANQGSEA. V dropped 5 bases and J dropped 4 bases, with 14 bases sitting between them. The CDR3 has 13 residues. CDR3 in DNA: TGCAGCGTTTATGACAGCTTGAGCACTGAAGCTTTCTTT. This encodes CSVYDSLSTEAFF.

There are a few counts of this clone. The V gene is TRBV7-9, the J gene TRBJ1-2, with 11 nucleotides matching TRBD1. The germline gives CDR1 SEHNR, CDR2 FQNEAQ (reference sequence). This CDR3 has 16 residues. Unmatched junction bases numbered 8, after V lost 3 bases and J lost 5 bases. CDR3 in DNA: TGTGCCAGCAGCTTCACCGGGACAGGGGGTTCATATGGCTACACCTTC. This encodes CASSFTGTGGSYGYTF.

CDR3 DNA sequence: TGTGCCAGCAGGCCTCGGGACAGGGGGGATGACGAGCAGTACTTC. This codes for CASRPRDRGDDEQYF. The chain carries TRBV7-9 and TRBJ2-7; 11 bases agree with TRBD1. The CDR3 length is 15 residues. Germline CDR1 SEHNR, CDR2 FQNEAQ (reference sequence). The V gene end was trimmed by 6 bases and the J gene end by 5 bases; junction bases not matched to a gene: 9.

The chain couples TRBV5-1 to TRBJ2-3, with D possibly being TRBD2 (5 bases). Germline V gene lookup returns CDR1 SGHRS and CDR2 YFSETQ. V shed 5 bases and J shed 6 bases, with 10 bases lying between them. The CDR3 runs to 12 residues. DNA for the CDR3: TGCGCCAGCAGGGCGGGCCCGGATACGCAGTATTTT. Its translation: CASRAGPDTQYF.

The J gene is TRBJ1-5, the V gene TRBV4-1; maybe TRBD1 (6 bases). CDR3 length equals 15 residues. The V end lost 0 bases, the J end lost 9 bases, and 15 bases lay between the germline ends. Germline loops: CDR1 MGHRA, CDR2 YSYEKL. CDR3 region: CASSQEGAGVSPQHF. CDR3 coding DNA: TGCGCCAGCAGCCAAGAGGGGGCAGGGGTTTCGCCCCAGCATTTT.

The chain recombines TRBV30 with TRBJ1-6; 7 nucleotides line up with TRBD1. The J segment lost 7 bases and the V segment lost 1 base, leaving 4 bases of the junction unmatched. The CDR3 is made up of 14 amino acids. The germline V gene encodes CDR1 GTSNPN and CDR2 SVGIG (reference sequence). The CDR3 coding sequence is TGTGCCTGGAGTGAGGGGACAGTAAATTCACCCCTCCACTTT. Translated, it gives CAWSEGTVNSPLHF.

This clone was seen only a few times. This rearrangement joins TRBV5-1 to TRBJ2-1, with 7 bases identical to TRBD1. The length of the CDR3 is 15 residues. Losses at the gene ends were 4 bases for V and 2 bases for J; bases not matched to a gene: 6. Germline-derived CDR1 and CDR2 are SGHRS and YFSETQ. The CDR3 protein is CASSPGQAAYNEQFF. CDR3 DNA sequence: TGCGCCAGCAGCCCCGGACAGGCCGCCTACAATGAGCAGTTCTTC.

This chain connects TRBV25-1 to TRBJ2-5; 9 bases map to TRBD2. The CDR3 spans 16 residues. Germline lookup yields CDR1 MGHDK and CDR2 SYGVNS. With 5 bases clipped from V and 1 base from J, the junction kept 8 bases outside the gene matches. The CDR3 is CASSRLAEPLQETQYF. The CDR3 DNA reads TGTGCCAGCAGTAGACTAGCGGAGCCGCTCCAAGAGACCCAGTACTTC.

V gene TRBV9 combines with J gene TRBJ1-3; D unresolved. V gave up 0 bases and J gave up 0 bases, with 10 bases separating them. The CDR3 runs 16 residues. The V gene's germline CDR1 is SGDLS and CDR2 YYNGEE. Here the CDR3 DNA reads TGTGCCAGCAGCGTAGAGCTACTCCGCTCTGGAAACACCATATATTTT. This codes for CASSVELLRSGNTIYF.

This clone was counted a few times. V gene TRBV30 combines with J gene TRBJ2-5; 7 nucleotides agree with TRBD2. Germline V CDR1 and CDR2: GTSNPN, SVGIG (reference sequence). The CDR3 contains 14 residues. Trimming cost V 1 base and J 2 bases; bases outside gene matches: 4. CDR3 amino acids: CAWSGRGTQETQYF. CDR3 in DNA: TGTGCCTGGAGTGGGCGGGGGACTCAAGAGACCCAGTACTTC.

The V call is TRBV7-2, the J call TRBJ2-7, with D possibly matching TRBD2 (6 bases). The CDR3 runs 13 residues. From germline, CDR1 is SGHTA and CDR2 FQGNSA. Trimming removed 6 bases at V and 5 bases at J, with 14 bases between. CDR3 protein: CASSVPGVHEQYF. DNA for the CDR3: TGTGCCAGCAGTGTCCCGGGAGTCCACGAGCAGTACTTC.

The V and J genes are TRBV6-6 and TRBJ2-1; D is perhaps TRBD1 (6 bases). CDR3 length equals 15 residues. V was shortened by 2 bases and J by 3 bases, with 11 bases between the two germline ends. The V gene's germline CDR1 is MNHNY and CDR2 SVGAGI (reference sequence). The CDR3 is CASSYRQVDYNEQFF. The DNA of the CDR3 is TGTGCCAGCAGTTACAGACAGGTTGACTACAATGAGCAGTTCTTC.

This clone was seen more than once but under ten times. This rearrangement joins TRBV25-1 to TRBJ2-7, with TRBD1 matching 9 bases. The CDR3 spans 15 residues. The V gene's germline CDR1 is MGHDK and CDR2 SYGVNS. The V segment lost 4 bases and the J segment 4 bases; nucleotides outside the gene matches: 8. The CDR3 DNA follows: TGTGCCAGCAGTGGCACCGGGACAGGGAGGTACGAGCAGTACTTC. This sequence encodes CASSGTGTGRYEQYF.

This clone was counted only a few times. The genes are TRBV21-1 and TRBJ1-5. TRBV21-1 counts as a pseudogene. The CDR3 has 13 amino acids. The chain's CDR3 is CASSYRTEQPQHF. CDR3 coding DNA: TGTGCCAGCAGCTATCGGACTGAGCAGCCCCAGCATTTT.

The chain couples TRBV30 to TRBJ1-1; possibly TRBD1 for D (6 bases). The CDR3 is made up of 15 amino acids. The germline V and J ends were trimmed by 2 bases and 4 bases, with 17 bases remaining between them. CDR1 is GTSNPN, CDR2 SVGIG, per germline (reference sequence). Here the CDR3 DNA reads TGTGCCTGGAGTAATCCGGGACATGGGATCACTGAAGCTTTCTTT. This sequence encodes CAWSNPGHGITEAFF.

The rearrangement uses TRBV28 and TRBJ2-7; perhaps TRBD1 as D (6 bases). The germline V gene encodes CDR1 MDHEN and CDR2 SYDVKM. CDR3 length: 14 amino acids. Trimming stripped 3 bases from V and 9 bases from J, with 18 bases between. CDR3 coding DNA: TGTGCCAGCAGTTTCGCGGCAGGGGAGATTGGGCAGTACTTC. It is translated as CASSFAAGEIGQYF.

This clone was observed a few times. CDR3 in DNA: TGTGCCATCAGTGGGCCGGGACAGGAGATCTATGGCTACACCTTC. Translation gives CAISGPGQEIYGYTF. V and J are TRBV10-3 and TRBJ1-2, with 8 bases lining up with TRBD1. V lost 4 bases to trimming and J lost 4 bases; unmatched junction nucleotides: 8. The germline V gene has CDR1 ENHRY and CDR2 SYGVKD. The CDR3 length is 15 residues.

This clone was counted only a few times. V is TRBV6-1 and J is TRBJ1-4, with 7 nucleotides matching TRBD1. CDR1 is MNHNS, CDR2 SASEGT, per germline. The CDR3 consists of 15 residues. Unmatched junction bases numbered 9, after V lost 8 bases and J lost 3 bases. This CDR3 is CASSSQGQPNEKLFF. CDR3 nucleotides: TGTGCCAGCTCGAGCCAGGGACAGCCTAATGAAAAACTGTTTTTT.

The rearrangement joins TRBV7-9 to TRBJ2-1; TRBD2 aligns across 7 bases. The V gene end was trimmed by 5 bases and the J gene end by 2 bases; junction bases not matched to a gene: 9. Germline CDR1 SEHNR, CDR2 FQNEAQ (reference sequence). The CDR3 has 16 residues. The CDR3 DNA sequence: TGTGCCAGCAGCCCCGGGGGGTCGCAGGCCTACAATGAGCAGTTCTTC. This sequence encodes CASSPGGSQAYNEQFF.